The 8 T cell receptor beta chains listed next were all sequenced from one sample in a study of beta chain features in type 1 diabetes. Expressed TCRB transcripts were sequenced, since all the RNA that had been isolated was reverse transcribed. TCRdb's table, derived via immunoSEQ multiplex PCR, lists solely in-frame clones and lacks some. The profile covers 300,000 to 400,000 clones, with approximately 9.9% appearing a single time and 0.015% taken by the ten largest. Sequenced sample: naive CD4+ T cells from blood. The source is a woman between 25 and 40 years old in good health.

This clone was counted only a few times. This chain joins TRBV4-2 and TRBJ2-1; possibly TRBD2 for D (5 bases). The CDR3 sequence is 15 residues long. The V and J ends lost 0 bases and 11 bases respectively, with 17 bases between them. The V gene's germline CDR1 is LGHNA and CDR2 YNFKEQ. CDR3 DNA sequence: TGTGCCAGCAGCCAAGATAGGTCGGAGAGACTAAAGCAGTTCTTC. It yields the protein CASSQDRSERLKQFF.

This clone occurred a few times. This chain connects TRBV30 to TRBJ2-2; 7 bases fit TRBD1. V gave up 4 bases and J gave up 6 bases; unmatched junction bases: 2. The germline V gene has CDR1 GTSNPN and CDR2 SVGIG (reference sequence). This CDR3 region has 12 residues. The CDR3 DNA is TGTGCCTGGAAACAGGGGCCCGGGGAGCTGTTTTTT. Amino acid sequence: CAWKQGPGELFF.

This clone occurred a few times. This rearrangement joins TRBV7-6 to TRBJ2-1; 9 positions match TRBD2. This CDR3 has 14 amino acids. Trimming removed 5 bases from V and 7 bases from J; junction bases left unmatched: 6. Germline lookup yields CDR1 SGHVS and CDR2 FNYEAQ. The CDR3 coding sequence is TGTGCCAGCAGCCATAGCGGGAGACAGAATGAGCAGTTCTTC. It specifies CASSHSGRQNEQFF.

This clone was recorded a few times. The CDR3 reads CASSPSRGVETQYF. In DNA form, the CDR3 reads TGTGCCAGCAGCCCCTCCAGGGGCGTTGAGACCCAGTACTTC. The rearrangement joins TRBV9 to TRBJ2-5; possible D gene TRBD1, 6 bases. The CDR3 extends over 14 amino acids. Trimming stripped 4 bases from V and 5 bases from J, with 15 bases between. The germline V gene has CDR1 SGDLS and CDR2 YYNGEE.

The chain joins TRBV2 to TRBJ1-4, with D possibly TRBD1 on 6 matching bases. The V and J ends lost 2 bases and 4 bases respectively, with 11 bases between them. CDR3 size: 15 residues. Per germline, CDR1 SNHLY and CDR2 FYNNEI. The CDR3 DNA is TGTGCCAGCAGTGAAATTGCAGGGGATAATGAAAAACTGTTTTTT. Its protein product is CASSEIAGDNEKLFF.

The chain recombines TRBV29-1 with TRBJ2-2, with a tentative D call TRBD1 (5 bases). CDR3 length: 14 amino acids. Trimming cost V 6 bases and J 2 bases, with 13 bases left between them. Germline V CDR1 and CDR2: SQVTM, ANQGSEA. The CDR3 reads CSVLGATNTGELFF. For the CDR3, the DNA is TGCAGCGTGCTTGGGGCCACTAACACCGGGGAGCTGTTTTTT.

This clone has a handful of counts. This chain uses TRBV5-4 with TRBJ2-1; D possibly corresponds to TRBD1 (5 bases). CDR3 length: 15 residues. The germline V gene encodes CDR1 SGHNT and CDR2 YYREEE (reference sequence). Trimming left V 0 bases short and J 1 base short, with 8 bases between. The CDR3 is CASSLGTRSYNEQFF. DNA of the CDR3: TGTGCCAGCAGCTTGGGGACAAGATCCTACAATGAGCAGTTCTTC.

Written as DNA, the CDR3 is TGTGCCAGCAGCTCCCCCGGCTCCTACGAGCAGTACTTC. Translation gives CASSSPGSYEQYF. J is TRBJ2-7 and V is TRBV7-9; D not resolved. Between the trimmed V and J ends, which lost 4 bases and 0 bases, there was a span of 7 bases. The CDR3 totals 13 residues. CDR1 is SEHNR and CDR2 is FQNEAQ in the germline V gene (reference sequence).